Below, 28 T cell receptor beta chains from the same sample are listed, as sequenced in a study of T cell clusters in autoimmune cytopenias. One tube held mixed TRB-A and TRB-B primer pools for touch-down PCR. TCRdb re-analyzed the multiplex PCR reads; it lists each CDR3 protein once, without DNA. This table lists about 4,000 distinct CDR3 sequences. TRB was amplified from approximately 250 ng of peripheral blood genomic DNA per sample. These sequences were also reported in another study, on T cell repertoires in aging, cancer and after chemotherapy.

Sequenced sample: peripheral blood. These receptors were taken from a human donor with an autoimmune cytopenia or autoimmune hepatitis (not recorded which).

The chain recombines TRBV19 with TRBJ2-6; as DNA is missing, the TRBD1 call by TCRdb cannot be tested. Germline CDR1 LNHDA, CDR2 SQIVND (reference sequence). The CDR3 runs 15 residues. The CDR3 here is CASSRRATGANVLTF.

The V gene is TRBV5-4, the J gene TRBJ1-2; TCRdb outputs TRBD1, but without DNA this stays unchecked. The CDR3 length is 16 residues. Germline V gene lookup returns CDR1 SGHNT and CDR2 YYREEE (reference sequence). CDR3 region: CASRGGPSTGNYGYTF. The full variable domain, with the rest looked up from reference TRBV5-4 and TRBJ1-2, is ETGVTQSPTHLIKTRGQQVTLRCSSQSGHNTVSWYQQALGQGPQFIFQYYREEENGRGNFPPRFSGLQFPNYSSELNVNALELDDSALYLCASRGGPSTGNYGYTFGSGTRLTVV.

Judged by frequency, this clonotype is medium-sized. The CDR3 loop reads CASRSGGGGYQPQHF. The chain recombines TRBV6-2 or TRBV6-3 with TRBJ1-5; TCRdb picks TRBD1, but there is no DNA to check that call. In germline, CDR1 is MNHEY, CDR2 SVGEGT. This CDR3 has 15 amino acids.

V and J are TRBV6-1 and TRBJ1-5. The germline gives CDR1 MNHNS, CDR2 SASEGT. This CDR3 is 14 amino acids long. Here the CDR3 reads CASSEGHSNQPQHF.

The gene calls are TRBV19 and TRBJ2-3. Per germline, CDR1 LNHDA and CDR2 SQIVND (reference sequence). The CDR3 extends over 12 amino acids. The CDR3: CASSTQRHTQYF.

The chain recombines TRBV7-6 with TRBJ2-2; lacking DNA, the TRBD2 call made by TCRdb goes unchecked. The CDR3 is 15 residues long. Germline-derived CDR1 and CDR2 are SGHVS and FNYEAQ. The CDR3 loop is CASSWDLTAAGELFF.

V gene TRBV5-5 combines with J gene TRBJ1-6. This CDR3 has 13 residues. Germline CDR1 is SGHKS and CDR2 is YYEKEE (reference sequence). The CDR3 sequence: CASSLTENSPLHF.

The chain is built from TRBV19 and TRBJ2-2; as DNA is missing, the TRBD1 call by TCRdb cannot be tested. From germline, CDR1 is LNHDA and CDR2 SQIVND (reference sequence). The CDR3 has 11 amino acids. This CDR3 is CASGAMGELFF. Full variable domain (rest looked up from reference TRBV19 and TRBJ2-2): DGGITQSPKYLFRKEGQNVTLSCEQNLNHDAMYWYRQDPGQGLRLIYYSQIVNDFQKGDIAEGYSVSREKKESFPLTVTSAQKNPTAFYLCASGAMGELFFGEGSRLTVL.

CDR3 protein: CASSRLPGELFF. V and J are TRBV6-5 and TRBJ2-2. Germline values: CDR1 MNHEY, CDR2 SVGAGI. The CDR3 contains 12 residues.

The CDR3: CASSERQGISGNIQYF. V is TRBV6-1 and J is TRBJ2-4; TCRdb's D call, TRBD1, is unchecked because there is no DNA. CDR1 and CDR2 from the germline V gene are MNHNS and SASEGT. The CDR3 consists of 16 residues.

The genes are TRBV29-1 and TRBJ1-5. This CDR3 comprises 14 residues. Germline loops: CDR1 SQVTM, CDR2 ANQGSEA. The CDR3 loop is CSVITGRGNQPQHF.

The chain carries TRBV6-5 and TRBJ2-5; there is no DNA to check the TCRdb D call of TRBD1. Germline-derived CDR1 and CDR2 are MNHEY and SVGAGI. The CDR3 loop spans 15 amino acids. CDR3 loop: CASSYGRGHQETQYF.

In terms of frequency, this clonotype is medium-sized (0.01 to 0.1%). The rearrangement uses TRBV19 and TRBJ2-3; there is no DNA to check the TCRdb D call of TRBD2. Germline CDR1 LNHDA, CDR2 SQIVND (reference sequence). The CDR3 covers 16 residues. The CDR3 here is CASSTYSGNLGDTQYF. Complete variable domain (other parts from reference TRBV19 and TRBJ2-3): DGGITQSPKYLFRKEGQNVTLSCEQNLNHDAMYWYRQDPGQGLRLIYYSQIVNDFQKGDIAEGYSVSREKKESFPLTVTSAQKNPTAFYLCASSTYSGNLGDTQYFGPGTRLTVL.

The chain couples TRBV6-2 or TRBV6-3 to TRBJ2-1; the D gene TCRdb calls, TRBD2, cannot be checked with no DNA. CDR3 length: 16 amino acids. The germline V gene encodes CDR1 MNHEY and CDR2 SVGEGT. The CDR3: CASSRGTRTPINEQFF.

V gene TRBV11-3 combines with J gene TRBJ2-5; with no DNA, the TCRdb D assignment of TRBD1 cannot be verified. CDR3 length: 14 amino acids. Germline CDR1 reads SGHNT; CDR2 reads YENEEA. The CDR3 loop reads CASSWGGKQETQYF.

V gene TRBV5-6 combines with J gene TRBJ2-7. This CDR3 is built from 14 residues. Per germline, CDR1 SGHDT and CDR2 YYEEEE. This CDR3 reads CASSLGHHSYEQYF. Based on the CDR3 plus reference TRBV5-6 and TRBJ2-7, the full variable domain is DAGVTQSPTHLIKTRGQQVTLRCSPKSGHDTVSWYQQALGQGPQFIFQYYEEEERQRGNFPDRFSGHQFPNYSSELNVNALLLGDSALYLCASSLGHHSYEQYFGPGTRLTVT.

The chain has TRBV7-6 and TRBJ1-1. The CDR3 runs to 13 residues. Looked up from germline, CDR1 is SGHVS and CDR2 is FNYEAQ. The chain's CDR3 is CASSLIAGTEAFF.

The chain uses TRBV6-5 and TRBJ2-3; TCRdb proposes TRBD2, but this gene call is untestable without DNA. Per germline, CDR1 MNHEY and CDR2 SVGAGI. The CDR3 loop spans 15 amino acids. This CDR3 reads CASSFSGGGADTQYF.

The V and J genes are TRBV6-5 and TRBJ2-2. The CDR3 sequence is 11 residues long. Germline CDR1 MNHEY, CDR2 SVGAGI. The CDR3 reads CASKLVGELFF.

V usage is TRBV6-5 and J usage is TRBJ1-5; TCRdb outputs TRBD1, but without DNA this stays unchecked. The CDR3 contains 15 residues. CDR1 is MNHEY, CDR2 SVGAGI, per germline. This chain's CDR3 is CASSRGTVGNQPQHF.

J is TRBJ2-2 and V is TRBV18. Looked up from germline, CDR1 is KGHSH and CDR2 is LQKENI. CDR3 size: 16 residues. The CDR3 reads CASSPRQAASTGELFF.

V is TRBV5-6 and J is TRBJ1-1; TCRdb's D call of TRBD1 is untestable without DNA. The CDR3 is 15 amino acids. Per the germline V gene, CDR1 is SGHDT and CDR2 is YYEEEE. Here the CDR3 reads CASSPRVRGRTEAFF.

This clonotype shows up as medium-sized by frequency. The chain employs TRBV12-3 or TRBV12-4 and TRBJ2-3; TCRdb gives TRBD1 as the D gene, but with no DNA this cannot be confirmed. This CDR3 region has 15 residues. CDR3 residues: CASSSTGGESDTQYF.

This clonotype is classed as medium-sized by frequency. The chain carries TRBV29-1 and TRBJ2-2. The CDR3 sequence is 12 residues long. Germline CDR1 and CDR2: SQVTM and ANQGSEA. The CDR3 loop is CSVLIGAGELFF.

The chain combines TRBV6-5 with TRBJ2-7; TCRdb selects TRBD1, and the lack of DNA leaves this call unchecked. The V gene's germline CDR1 is MNHEY and CDR2 SVGAGI. There are 14 residues in the CDR3. The CDR3 protein is CASRRGAASYEQYF.

The CDR3 protein is CASSALTQRGGLTGELFF. V is TRBV6-1 and J is TRBJ2-2; the TRBD2 assignment by TCRdb is unverifiable without DNA. Germline V gene lookup returns CDR1 MNHNS and CDR2 SASEGT. CDR3 length equals 18 residues.

The chain combines TRBV6-2 or TRBV6-3 with TRBJ2-1; TCRdb gives TRBD2 as the D gene, but with no DNA this cannot be confirmed. The CDR3 covers 15 residues. Per the germline V gene, CDR1 is MNHEY and CDR2 is SVGEGT. CDR3 sequence reads: CASSTLAGGQLEQFF.

V is TRBV29-1 and J is TRBJ2-3; TCRdb gives TRBD1 as the D gene, but with no DNA this cannot be confirmed. In germline, CDR1 is SQVTM, CDR2 ANQGSEA. The CDR3 contains 12 residues. The CDR3 region is CSVPGGGDTQYF.